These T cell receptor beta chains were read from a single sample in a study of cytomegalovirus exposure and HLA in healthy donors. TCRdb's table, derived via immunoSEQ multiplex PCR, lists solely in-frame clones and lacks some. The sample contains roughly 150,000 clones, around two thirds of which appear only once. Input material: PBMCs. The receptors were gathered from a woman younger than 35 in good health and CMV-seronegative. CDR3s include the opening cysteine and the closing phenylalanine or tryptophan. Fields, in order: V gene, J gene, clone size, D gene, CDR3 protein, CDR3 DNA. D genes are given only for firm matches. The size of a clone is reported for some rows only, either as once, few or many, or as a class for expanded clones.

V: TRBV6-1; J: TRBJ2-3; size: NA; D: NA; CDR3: CASSERGGTDTQYF; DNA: TGTGCCAGCAGTGAAAGGGGCGGCACAGATACGCAGTATTTT
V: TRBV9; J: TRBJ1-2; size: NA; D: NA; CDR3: CASSALTGRGYTF; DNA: TGTGCCAGCAGCGCACTGACAGGCCGCGGCTACACCTTC
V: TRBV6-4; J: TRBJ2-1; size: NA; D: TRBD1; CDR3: CASSMTGGYEQFF; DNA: TGTGCCAGCAGCATGACAGGGGGCTATGAGCAGTTCTTC
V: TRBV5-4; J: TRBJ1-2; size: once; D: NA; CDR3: CASALGAGGAGYGYTF; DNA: TGTGCCAGCGCACTAGGGGCGGGGGGGGCAGGCTATGGCTACACCTTC
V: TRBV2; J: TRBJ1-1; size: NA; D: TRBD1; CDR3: CASSRTGPMPEAFF; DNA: TGTGCCAGCAGTCGGACAGGCCCTATGCCCGAAGCTTTCTTT
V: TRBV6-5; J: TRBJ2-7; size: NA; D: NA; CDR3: CASSYGGQRYEQYF; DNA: TGTGCCAGCAGTTACGGAGGACAGAGGTACGAGCAGTACTTC
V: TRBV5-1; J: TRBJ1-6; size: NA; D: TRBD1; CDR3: CASSLGQGVNSPLHF; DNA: TGCGCCAGCAGCTTGGGACAGGGTGTTAATTCACCCCTCCACTTT
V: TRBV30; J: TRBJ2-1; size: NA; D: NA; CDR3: CAWSYRYEQFF; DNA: TGTGCCTGGAGTTATAGATATGAGCAGTTCTTC
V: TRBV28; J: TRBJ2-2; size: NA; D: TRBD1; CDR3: CASRGQGVAGELFF; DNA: TGTGCCAGCAGGGGACAGGGGGTAGCCGGGGAGCTGTTTTTT
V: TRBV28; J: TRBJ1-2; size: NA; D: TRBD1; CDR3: CAIWDRRISLYGYTF; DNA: TGTGCCATCTGGGACAGAAGGATTAGTCTCTATGGCTACACCTTC
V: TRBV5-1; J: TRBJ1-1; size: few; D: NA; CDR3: CASSSGLGWEAFF; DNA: TGCGCCAGCAGCTCAGGACTGGGATGGGAAGCTTTCTTT
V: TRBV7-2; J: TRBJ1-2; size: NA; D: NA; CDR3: CASSLGAIPQVLRGYTF; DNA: TGTGCCAGCAGCTTAGGTGCGATACCACAGGTTTTAAGGGGCTACACCTTC
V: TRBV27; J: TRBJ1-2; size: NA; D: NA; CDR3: CASSSNPRQEVYGYTF; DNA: TGTGCCAGCAGTTCCAACCCTCGACAGGAAGTCTATGGCTACACCTTC
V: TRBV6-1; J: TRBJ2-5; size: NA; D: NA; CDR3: CASRITGLSIETQYF; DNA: TGTGCCAGCAGGATAACGGGACTGTCAATCGAGACCCAGTACTTC
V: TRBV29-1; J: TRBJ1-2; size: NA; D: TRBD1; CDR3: CSVYTGTGDYGYTF; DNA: TGCAGCGTGTACACCGGGACAGGCGACTATGGCTACACCTTC
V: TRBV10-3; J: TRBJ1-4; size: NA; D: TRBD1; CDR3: CATRDRGGEKLFF; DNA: TGTGCCACCAGGGACAGGGGAGGTGAAAAACTGTTTTTT
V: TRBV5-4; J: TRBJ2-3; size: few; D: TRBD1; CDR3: CASSLRQGSTDTQYF; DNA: TGTGCCAGCAGCCTAAGACAGGGAAGCACAGATACGCAGTATTTT
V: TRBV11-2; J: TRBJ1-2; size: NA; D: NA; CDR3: CASSLAGHNYGYTF; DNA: TGTGCCAGCAGCTTAGCTGGACACAACTATGGCTACACCTTC
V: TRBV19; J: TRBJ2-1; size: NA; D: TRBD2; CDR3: CASSTLGLAGVYNEQFF; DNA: TGTGCCAGTAGTACCCTGGGACTAGCGGGCGTGTACAATGAGCAGTTCTTC
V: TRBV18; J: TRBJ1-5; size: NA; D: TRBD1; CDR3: CASSPTGTGGLNQPQHF; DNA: TGTGCCAGCTCACCAACTGGGACAGGGGGACTCAATCAGCCCCAGCATTTT
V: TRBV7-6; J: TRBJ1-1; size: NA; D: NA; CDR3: CASSLEGGRTSTEAFF; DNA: TGTGCCAGCAGCCTAGAGGGGGGGAGGACGAGCACTGAAGCTTTCTTT
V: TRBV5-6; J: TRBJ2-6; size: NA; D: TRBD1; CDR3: CASSLDRGTGANVLTF; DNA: TGTGCCAGCAGCCTGGACAGGGGGACTGGGGCCAACGTCCTGACTTTC
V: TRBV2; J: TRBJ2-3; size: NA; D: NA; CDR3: CASPQASEGTDTQYF; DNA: TGTGCCAGCCCCCAGGCTAGCGAGGGCACAGATACGCAGTATTTT
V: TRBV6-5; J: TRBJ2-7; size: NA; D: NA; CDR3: CASSYSGRGSYEQYF; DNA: TGTGCCAGCAGTTACAGTGGGCGGGGTTCCTACGAGCAGTACTTC
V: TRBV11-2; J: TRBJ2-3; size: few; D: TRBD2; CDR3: CASSLRGREAQYF; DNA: TGTGCCAGCAGCTTGCGCGGGAGAGAAGCGCAGTATTTT
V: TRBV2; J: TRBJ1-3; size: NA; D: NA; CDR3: CASSEAWAAGNTIYF; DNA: TGTGCCAGTAGTGAAGCGTGGGCAGCCGGAAACACCATATATTTT
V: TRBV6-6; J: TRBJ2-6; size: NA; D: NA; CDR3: CASSEKSSGANGLTF; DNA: TGTGCCAGCAGCGAGAAGAGCTCTGGGGCCAACGGCCTGACTTTC
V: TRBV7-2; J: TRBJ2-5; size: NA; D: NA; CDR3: CASSLEAEETQYF; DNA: TGTGCCAGCAGCTTAGAAGCGGAAGAGACCCAGTACTTC
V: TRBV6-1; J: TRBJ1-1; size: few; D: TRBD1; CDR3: CASSEARLILTGGTEAFF; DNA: TGTGCCAGCAGTGAAGCAAGACTCATTTTGACAGGGGGGACTGAAGCTTTCTTT
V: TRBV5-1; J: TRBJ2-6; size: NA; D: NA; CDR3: CASNVGAGSGANVLTF; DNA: TGCGCCAGCAATGTTGGGGCAGGTTCTGGGGCCAACGTCCTGACTTTC
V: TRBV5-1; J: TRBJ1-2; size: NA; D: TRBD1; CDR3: CASSLGTPGQNYGYTF; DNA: TGCGCCAGCAGCTTGGGGACACCGGGACAGAACTATGGCTACACCTTC
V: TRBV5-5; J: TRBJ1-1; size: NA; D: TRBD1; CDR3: CASSSDPGQLNTEAFF; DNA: TGTGCCAGCAGCTCCGATCCGGGACAGCTGAACACTGAAGCTTTCTTT
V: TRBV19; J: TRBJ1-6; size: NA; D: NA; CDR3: CASSIERSGRNSPLHF; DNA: TGTGCCAGTAGTATAGAGCGATCGGGGAGAAATTCACCCCTCCACTTT
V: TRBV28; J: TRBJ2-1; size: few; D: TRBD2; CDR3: CASSLGLDYNEQFF; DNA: TGTGCCAGCAGTTTGGGACTAGACTACAATGAGCAGTTCTTC
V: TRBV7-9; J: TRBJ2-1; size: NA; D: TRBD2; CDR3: CASTLEMFGLALNEQFF; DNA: TGTGCCAGCACCCTTGAGATGTTCGGACTAGCGCTTAATGAGCAGTTCTTC
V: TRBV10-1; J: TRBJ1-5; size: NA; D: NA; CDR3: CASSGGSGAFLSNQPQHF; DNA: TGCGCCAGCAGTGGAGGAAGCGGGGCATTTCTTAGCAATCAGCCCCAGCATTTT
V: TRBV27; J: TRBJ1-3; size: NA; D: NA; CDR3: CASSFYSLSGNTIYF; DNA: TGTGCCAGCAGTTTTTATTCTCTCTCTGGAAACACCATATATTTT
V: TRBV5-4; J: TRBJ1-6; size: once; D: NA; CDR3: CASSIVDRFHNSPLHF; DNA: TGTGCCAGCAGCATTGTTGACAGGTTCCATAATTCACCCCTCCACTTT
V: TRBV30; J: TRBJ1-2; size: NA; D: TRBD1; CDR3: CAWSRQGAQGYTF; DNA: TGTGCCTGGAGTCGTCAGGGGGCGCAAGGCTACACCTTC
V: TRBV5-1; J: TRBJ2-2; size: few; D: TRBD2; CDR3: CASSFTSGSTGELFF; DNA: TGCGCCAGCAGCTTCACTAGCGGGAGCACCGGGGAGCTGTTTTTT